The present TCR beta chain was sequenced within a study of cytomegalovirus exposure and HLA in healthy donors. Measured with immunoSEQ multiplex PCR; TCRdb has only the in-frame clones, and not every one. The repertoire has over 150,000 clones, about four fifths of them found once; the top ten carry around 2.8%. A single count supports this clone. Antigen: not known. CDR1 and CDR2 from the germline V gene are SEHNR and FQNEAQ (reference sequence). Deletions cut 2 bases from V and 4 bases from J, with 18 bases between. This CDR3 is built from 16 residues. The donors formed part of the approximately 120-subject validation cohort, distinct from the 666-subject first cohort. Study-wide findings and caveats: Researchers reported that a few CMV-associated chains were confirmed in vitro as CMV antigen-specific. There were 150 to 200 TCR beta chains listed as cytomegalovirus-associated. The classifier was said to identify cytomegalovirus status with high specificity and sensitivity.

The genes are TRBV7-9 and TRBJ2-7; a weak D match, TRBD1 (7 bases). The sequence was collected from a woman aged 18 to 35 in good health and CMV-seropositive. Sequencing was done on a sample of PBMCs. CDR3 loop: CASSLSWGDSRYEQYF. The CDR3 DNA reads TGTGCCAGCAGCTTATCCTGGGGGGACAGCCGTTACGAGCAGTACTTC.